These 17 T cell receptor beta chains came from one sample sequenced in a study of cytomegalovirus exposure and HLA in healthy donors (dated by TCRdb to about 2017). Libraries came from the immunoSEQ multiplex PCR assay. For the multiplex PCR, a mixture combining 60 forward primers for TCR Vbeta segments and 13 reverse primers for TCR Jbeta segments was used. TCRdb holds this immuneACCESS table with in-frame rearrangements only. Some clones are missing; in checked studies, unresolved V genes explain under half, and the rest has no known cause. For this sample the table gives around 99,000 clones, of which around three quarters were detected only once. The ten top clones hold roughly 8% of the sample. Specimen: PBMCs. All receptors derive from a woman between 50 and 59 years old in good health and CMV-seropositive.

The chain couples TRBV5-1 to TRBJ2-7; D gene unclear. There are 13 residues in the CDR3. Germline V gene data show CDR1 as SGHRS and CDR2 as YFSETQ. V lost 0 bases and J lost 2, with 6 bases in between. CDR3 protein: CASSLGLTYEQYF. In DNA, the CDR3 is TGCGCCAGCAGCTTGGGACTTACCTACGAGCAGTACTTC.

This clone was counted a single time. DNA for the CDR3: TGTGCCAGCAGCTTAAGAGTGGGGCAGGCAGGGGCGAACACTGAAGCTTTCTTT. Amino acids: CASSLRVGQAGANTEAFF. The chain couples TRBV11-2 to TRBJ1-1; the D gene is possibly TRBD1 (6 bases). The CDR3 consists of 18 residues. V was trimmed by 2 bases and J by 1 base, leaving 20 bases between them. Germline loops: CDR1 SGHAT, CDR2 FQNNGV.

This chain connects TRBV2 to TRBJ1-5; the D gene is possibly TRBD1 (5 bases). V shed 7 bases and J shed 7 bases, with 17 bases lying between them. The CDR3 consists of 14 residues. Germline V gives CDR1 SNHLY, CDR2 FYNNEI. The DNA of the CDR3 is TGTGCCAGCACCCCAGGGCTCACGGGCCAGCCCCAGCATTTT. The encoded protein is CASTPGLTGQPQHF.

This chain links TRBV18 with TRBJ1-3, with 10 bases matching TRBD1. CDR1 and CDR2 (germline): KGHSH, LQKENI. CDR3 length equals 17 residues. Unmatched junction bases numbered 8, after V lost 3 bases and J lost 3 bases. CDR3 DNA: TGTGCCAGCTCACCGTCGACAGGGGGCGACGGTGGAAACACCATATATTTT. It encodes CASSPSTGGDGGNTIYF.

This chain connects TRBV7-2 to TRBJ1-5; D not certain. Looked up from germline, CDR1 is SGHTA and CDR2 is FQGNSA. V gave up 5 bases and J gave up 3 bases, with 8 bases separating them. This CDR3 spans 13 amino acids. CDR3 protein: CASSLQYNQPQHF. CDR3 DNA: TGTGCCAGCAGCCTCCAGTACAATCAGCCCCAGCATTTT.

This chain connects TRBV7-9 to TRBJ2-2; D remains ambiguous. V lost 5 bases to trimming and J lost 3 bases, with 10 bases between them. The CDR3 is 14 residues long. Germline CDR1 is SEHNR and CDR2 is FQNEAQ (reference sequence). The CDR3 sequence: CASSAGSYTGELFF. The CDR3 coding sequence is TGTGCCAGCAGCGCAGGATCGTACACCGGGGAGCTGTTTTTT. Full variable domain (missing parts from reference TRBV7-9 and TRBJ2-2): DTGVSQNPRHKITKRGQNVTFRCDPISEHNRLYWYRQTLGQGPEFLTYFQNEAQLEKSRLLSDRFSAERPKGSFSTLEIQRTEQGDSAMYLCASSAGSYTGELFFGEGSRLTVL.

The chain has TRBV9 and TRBJ2-1; 9 nucleotides agree with TRBD1. The V gene end was trimmed by 0 bases and the J gene end by 7 bases; junction bases not matched to a gene: 8. Germline values: CDR1 SGDLS, CDR2 YYNGEE. The CDR3 covers 16 residues. CDR3 residues: CASSVESTGGGNEQFF. The CDR3, as DNA: TGTGCCAGCAGCGTAGAATCGACAGGGGGTGGGAATGAGCAGTTCTTC. The full variable domain, its missing parts supplied by reference TRBV9 and TRBJ2-1, is DSGVTQTPKHLITATGQRVTLRCSPRSGDLSVYWYQQSLDQGLQFLIQYYNGEERAKGNILERFSAQQFPDLHSELNLSSLELGDSALYFCASSVESTGGGNEQFFGPGTRLTVL.

This clone has a handful of counts. This chain uses TRBV6-1 with TRBJ2-5, with D perhaps TRBD1 (5 bases). The V end lost 4 bases, the J end lost 2 bases, and 11 bases lay between the germline ends. CDR1 is MNHNS, CDR2 SASEGT, per germline. This CDR3 has 14 residues. CDR3 loop: CASSGRTSQETQYF. The CDR3 coding sequence is TGTGCCAGCAGTGGACGGACAAGTCAAGAGACCCAGTACTTC.

The chain uses TRBV13 and TRBJ2-1; TRBD2 is a possible D gene (5 bases). CDR1 and CDR2 (germline): PRHDT, FYEKMQ (reference sequence). V was trimmed by 0 bases and J by 0 bases, leaving 9 bases between them. The CDR3 sequence is 16 residues long. Here the CDR3 reads CASSLGDLSSYNEQFF. CDR3 sequence (DNA): TGTGCCAGCAGCTTAGGGGACTTGAGCTCCTACAATGAGCAGTTCTTC.

About this clone itself: An end of the junction differs from the germline gene, which may be a read error. This sequence joins TRBV7-9 and TRBJ1-5; TRBD1 matches at 10 bases. The CDR3 loop spans 14 amino acids. Germline CDR1 SEHNR, CDR2 FQNEAQ (reference sequence). Here the CDR3 DNA reads TGTTCCAGCAGCCCCGGGACAGGGGACCAGCCCCAGCATTTT. It is translated as CSSSPGTGDQPQHF. Drawing the rest from reference TRBV7-9 and TRBJ1-5, the complete variable domain is DTGVSQNPRHKITKRGQNVTFRCDPISEHNRLYWYRQTLGQGPEFLTYFQNEAQLEKSRLLSDRFSAERPKGSFSTLEIQRTEQGDSAMYLCSSSPGTGDQPQHFGDGTRLSIL.

V is TRBV9 and J is TRBJ2-1; D gene ambiguous. V lost 0 bases and J 5 bases, leaving 9 bases between the germline ends. The CDR3 has 14 residues. In germline, CDR1 is SGDLS, CDR2 YYNGEE. The CDR3 region is CASSVAPRDNEQFF. CDR3 nucleotide sequence: TGTGCCAGCAGCGTAGCTCCTCGGGACAATGAGCAGTTCTTC.

This sequence joins TRBV5-6 and TRBJ2-5; 12 bases map to TRBD2. This CDR3 spans 16 amino acids. V lost 3 bases and J lost 4; bases outside the gene matches: 7. Germline CDR1 is SGHDT and CDR2 is YYEEEE. The CDR3 coding sequence is TGTGCCAGCAGCTCTCTGACTAGCGGGAGTGGAGAGACCCAGTACTTC. Encoded protein: CASSSLTSGSGETQYF.

This chain connects TRBV4-1 to TRBJ2-7, with TRBD1 matching over 10 bases. The germline CDR1 and CDR2 sequences are MGHRA and YSYEKL. The CDR3 is 17 amino acids. V dropped 1 base and J dropped 6; count of bases not matched to a gene: 12. This chain's CDR3 is CASSQAYGRTGGPEQYF. In DNA form, the CDR3 reads TGCGCCAGCAGCCAAGCCTATGGCAGGACAGGGGGTCCCGAGCAGTACTTC.

The chain recombines TRBV7-9 with TRBJ1-2, with D perhaps TRBD1 (6 bases). The CDR3 has 13 amino acids. V gave up 2 bases and J gave up 8 bases, with 12 bases separating them. The germline V gene has CDR1 SEHNR and CDR2 FQNEAQ (reference sequence). CDR3 nucleotides: TGTGCCAGCAGCTTAAACAGGGCCACCGGCTACACCTTC. Translated, it gives CASSLNRATGYTF.

The J gene is TRBJ1-1, the V gene TRBV6-1, with D possibly TRBD1 on 5 matching bases. Germline CDR1 MNHNS, CDR2 SASEGT. The ends were cut back, 6 bases at V and 8 bases at J, with 16 bases in the middle. This CDR3 spans 13 amino acids. The CDR3 loop reads CASSRGQESEAFF. Here the CDR3 DNA reads TGTGCCAGCAGCCGCGGACAAGAAAGCGAAGCTTTCTTT.

This chain uses TRBV15 with TRBJ1-5; no firm D call. Germline CDR1 LNHNV, CDR2 YYDKDF (reference sequence). The ends were cut back, 3 bases at V and 2 bases at J, with 8 bases in the middle. CDR3 length equals 14 residues. As DNA, the CDR3 is TGTGCCACCAGCAGGCGGCTAGGCAATCAGCCCCAGCATTTT. Its translation: CATSRRLGNQPQHF.

The genes are TRBV2 and TRBJ1-2; 7 nucleotides agree with TRBD1. CDR1 is SNHLY, CDR2 FYNNEI, per germline. J gave up 3 bases and V 6 bases, and 7 bases lay outside the gene matches. The length of the CDR3 is 14 residues. The CDR3 spells CASSSTGTDYGYTF. DNA of the CDR3: TGTGCCAGCAGCTCGACAGGGACGGACTATGGCTACACCTTC. The full variable domain, rest sourced from reference TRBV2 and TRBJ1-2, is EPEVTQTPSHQVTQMGQEVILRCVPISNHLYFYWYRQILGQKVEFLVSFYNNEISEKSEIFDDQFSVERPDGSNFTLKIRSTKLEDSAMYFCASSSTGTDYGYTFGSGTRLTVV.